Frequency places the clone carrying this T cell receptor beta chain as medium-sized. Preparation of TRB cDNA libraries relied on 5' RACE carrying UMI labels. TCRdb re-called the 5' RACE reads, yielding one record per CDR3 amino acid sequence without DNA. This listing includes approximately 3,000 distinct CDR3 sequences. Investigators sorted each CD8+ T cell subset in triplicate, taking around 290,000 cells each time. Germline V gives CDR1 DFQATT, CDR2 SNEGSKA (reference sequence). The CDR3 is made up of 16 amino acids. The data stem from a study of CXCR3-negative and CXCR3-positive naive CD8 T cells. Sequenced sample: naive CXCR3- CD8+ T cells from blood. Subset defined: CD45RO-CCR7+CD27+CD95- naive CD8+ T cells lacking CXCR3 (TNR3-). The receptor comes from a human donor in good health. Some clones in this sample may be carry-over from other donors' samples. The genes are TRBV20-1 and TRBJ1-5. CDR3 protein: CSARVDHVSNNQPQHF.